These 30 T cell receptor beta chains came from one sample sequenced in a study of blood T cell repertoires in COVID-19. Using immunoSEQ multiplex PCR, the repertoire was profiled, and TCRdb retains in-frame clones only, with some absent. The sample gives about 140,000 clones, roughly four fifths of which show up once; approximately 1.4% is in the top ten. Sample: peripheral blood. The receptors originated from a human donor in a cohort sampled during active COVID-19.

The chain carries TRBV11-2 and TRBJ2-1; 8 nucleotides align to TRBD2. The CDR3 contains 16 residues. V shed 4 bases, J shed 10 bases, and the junction held 15 bases outside the gene matches. Germline CDR1 reads SGHAT; CDR2 reads FQNNGV. The CDR3 sequence: CASSSHPGGNRGEQFF. CDR3 DNA sequence: TGTGCCAGCAGCTCTCATCCGGGAGGGAACCGGGGCGAGCAGTTCTTC.

This chain links TRBV27 with TRBJ1-6, with 7 bases identical to TRBD1. CDR1 and CDR2 (germline): MNHEY, SMNVEV (reference sequence). With V trimmed by 4 bases and J by 7 bases, 7 bases remained unmatched. The length of the CDR3 is 15 residues. CDR3 region: CASSSTGVPNSPLHF. The CDR3 bases are TGTGCCAGCAGTTCAACAGGGGTCCCCAATTCACCCCTCCACTTT.

The J gene is TRBJ2-5, the V gene TRBV6-2 or TRBV6-3; weak D call: TRBD2 (6 bases). The CDR3 consists of 15 residues. Per germline, CDR1 MNHEY and CDR2 SVGEGT. The V end was cut by 2 bases, the J end by 3 bases, with 13 bases between. The CDR3 nucleotides read TGTGCCAGCAGTTACACCGGGACTCAGAAAGAGACCCAGTACTTC. Its translation is CASSYTGTQKETQYF.

The V gene is TRBV5-6, the J gene TRBJ1-2; D unresolved. V was shortened by 3 bases and J by 2 bases, with 17 bases between the two germline ends. The CDR3 is 16 amino acids. Germline V gene data show CDR1 as SGHDT and CDR2 as YYEEEE. CDR3 DNA sequence: TGTGCCAGCAGCTCCGGTGTCCCCGACGGGAACTATGGCTACACCTTC. Translation gives CASSSGVPDGNYGYTF.

The chain employs TRBV28 and TRBJ1-4, with 8 nucleotides matching TRBD1. J was trimmed by 8 bases and V by 8 bases; bases with no gene match: 13. This CDR3 is built from 15 residues. Germline lookup yields CDR1 MDHEN and CDR2 SYDVKM. The CDR3 nucleotides are TGTGCCAGCTCTTTTAGCAGGGGGCACTCGGAAAAACTGTTTTTT. It encodes CASSFSRGHSEKLFF.

This chain joins TRBV9 and TRBJ2-2; 8 nucleotides agree with TRBD1. The CDR3 is 19 residues long. Germline CDR1 SGDLS, CDR2 YYNGEE. V shed 0 bases, J shed 5 bases, and the junction held 15 bases outside the gene matches. The CDR3 loop reads CASSVVDFGAGGLTGELFF. CDR3 coding DNA: TGTGCCAGCAGCGTAGTCGATTTTGGTGCAGGGGGCTTGACCGGGGAGCTGTTTTTT.

The V and J genes are TRBV18 and TRBJ2-2, with 8 bases matching TRBD2. CDR3 length equals 16 residues. V lost 0 bases and J lost 5; bases outside the gene matches: 5. CDR1 is KGHSH and CDR2 is LQKENI in the germline V gene. CDR3 nucleotides: TGTGCCAGCTCACCACCGACGGGAGGGCCGACCGGGGAGCTGTTTTTT. It codes for CASSPPTGGPTGELFF. Full variable domain (outside the CDR3, taken from reference TRBV18 and TRBJ2-2): NAGVMQNPRHLVRRRGQEARLRCSPMKGHSHVYWYRQLPEEGLKFMVYLQKENIIDESGMPKERFSAEFPKEGPSILRIQQVVRGDSAAYFCASSPPTGGPTGELFFGEGSRLTVL.

The chain uses TRBV25-1 and TRBJ2-5; 9 bases agree with TRBD1. There are 15 residues in the CDR3. Germline-derived CDR1 and CDR2 are MGHDK and SYGVNS. Germline trimming cut 5 bases from V and 0 bases from J; bases unmatched to any gene: 4. Here the CDR3 reads CASSRQGGYQETQYF. The CDR3 DNA follows: TGTGCCAGCAGTCGACAGGGGGGATACCAAGAGACCCAGTACTTC.

The chain recombines TRBV2 with TRBJ1-4; D gene ambiguous. CDR1 is SNHLY, CDR2 FYNNEI, per germline. There are 15 residues in the CDR3. Deletions cut 4 bases from V and 4 bases from J, with 13 bases between. CDR3 region: CASSGKQRINEKLFF. As DNA, the CDR3 is TGTGCCAGCAGTGGAAAGCAACGAATTAATGAAAAACTGTTTTTT.

This clone turned up a few times. This chain connects TRBV7-2 to TRBJ2-1; 12 bases align to TRBD2. Looked up from germline, CDR1 is SGHTA and CDR2 is FQGNSA. The CDR3 loop spans 15 amino acids. Trimming took 5 bases from V and 5 from J; bases not matched to a gene: 4. The CDR3 region has the DNA TGTGCCAGCAGCGCGGGACTAGCGGGTAACAATGAGCAGTTCTTC. This translates into CASSAGLAGNNEQFF.

The chain recombines TRBV19 with TRBJ2-2; no reliable D call. The CDR3 is made up of 13 amino acids. The germline V gene has CDR1 LNHDA and CDR2 SQIVND (reference sequence). The V and J ends lost 3 bases and 5 bases respectively, with 7 bases between them. The CDR3 region is CASSMVQTGELFF. The CDR3 bases are TGTGCCAGTAGTATGGTCCAGACCGGGGAGCTGTTTTTT.

V usage is TRBV29-1 and J usage is TRBJ1-1; TRBD1 agrees at 7 bases. Germline lookup yields CDR1 SQVTM and CDR2 ANQGSEA. J gave up 0 bases and V 3 bases, and 10 bases lay outside the gene matches. CDR3 length: 16 amino acids. The CDR3 bases are TGCAGCGTTGAGGGGATGACAGGGCGGATGAACACTGAAGCTTTCTTT. Translation: CSVEGMTGRMNTEAFF.

The chain recombines TRBV2 with TRBJ2-7; tentatively, D is TRBD2 (5 bases). V gave up 5 bases and J gave up 4 bases, with 9 bases separating them. CDR1 SNHLY and CDR2 FYNNEI come from the germline V gene. This CDR3 is built from 12 residues. CDR3 in DNA: TGTGCCAGCAGTAGGCTAGCTTACGAGCAGTACTTC. This translates into CASSRLAYEQYF.

The chain carries TRBV15 and TRBJ2-1; 10 positions agree with TRBD2. Trimming cost V 5 bases and J 5 bases; bases outside gene matches: 18. The germline CDR1 and CDR2 sequences are LNHNV and YYDKDF (reference sequence). The CDR3 runs 19 residues. CDR3 in amino acids: CATSGLSVRRSGRDNEQFF. CDR3 DNA sequence: TGTGCCACCAGCGGCCTTTCGGTAAGGCGGAGCGGGAGGGACAATGAGCAGTTCTTC.

In this sample, this clone turned up once. The chain combines TRBV7-9 with TRBJ2-7; tentatively, D is TRBD2 (5 bases). The CDR3 length is 15 residues. The V end was cut by 1 base, the J end by 4 bases, with 14 bases between. Germline V gene data show CDR1 as SEHNR and CDR2 as FQNEAQ (reference sequence). CDR3 protein: CASSLGAASRYEQYF. The CDR3, as DNA: TGTGCCAGCAGCTTAGGAGCAGCTAGCAGGTACGAGCAGTACTTC.

The gene calls are TRBV7-2 and TRBJ2-5, with D possibly being TRBD1 (6 bases). The germline V gene encodes CDR1 SGHTA and CDR2 FQGNSA. The length of the CDR3 is 14 residues. Trimming removed 2 bases at V and 5 bases at J, with 12 bases between. The CDR3 region is CASSLQGPKETQYF. CDR3 sequence (DNA): TGTGCCAGCAGCTTACAGGGGCCGAAGGAGACCCAGTACTTC.

This clone is a singleton in its sample. This chain joins TRBV5-1 and TRBJ2-7; 7 bases line up with TRBD2. With 0 bases clipped from V and 3 bases from J, the junction kept 6 bases outside the gene matches. This CDR3 is 15 amino acids long. From germline, CDR1 is SGHRS and CDR2 YFSETQ. The CDR3 nucleotides read TGCGCCAGCAGCTTGGCCGTAAGCGGGGTCTACGAGCAGTACTTC. Translating gives CASSLAVSGVYEQYF.

The rearrangement joins TRBV30 to TRBJ1-6; 8 nucleotides align to TRBD1. This CDR3 comprises 14 residues. Looked up from germline, CDR1 is GTSNPN and CDR2 is SVGIG (reference sequence). The V and J ends lost 0 bases and 9 bases, in that order; junction bases with no gene match: 4. The CDR3 spells CAWSVNRGVSPLHF. For the CDR3, the DNA is TGTGCCTGGAGTGTAAACAGGGGGGTTTCACCCCTCCACTTT.

This clone appeared a single time. The V call is TRBV27, the J call TRBJ2-5; D is possibly TRBD1 (6 bases). This CDR3 has 16 residues. Per the germline V gene, CDR1 is MNHEY and CDR2 is SMNVEV (reference sequence). V lost 2 bases and J lost 7, with 20 bases in between. The CDR3 sequence: CASSLRGTPGVWTQYF. As DNA, the CDR3 is TGTGCCAGCAGTTTAAGGGGGACCCCCGGGGTGTGGACCCAGTACTTC.

The chain joins TRBV20-1 to TRBJ1-1; D not resolved. Between the trimmed V and J ends, which lost 5 bases and 8 bases, there was a span of 12 bases. The CDR3 contains 11 residues. The germline CDR1 and CDR2 sequences are DFQATT and SNEGSKA (reference sequence). The CDR3 region is CSAARVIEAFF. The CDR3 bases are TGCAGTGCTGCTCGGGTGATCGAAGCTTTCTTT.

The chain employs TRBV6-6 and TRBJ1-2, with unresolved D. The CDR3 is 15 residues long. Germline V CDR1 and CDR2: MNHNY, SVGAGI (reference sequence). V lost 0 bases, J lost 1 base, and 9 bases lay in between. CDR3 region: CASSYSQAGNYGYTF. In DNA form, the CDR3 reads TGTGCCAGCAGTTACTCGCAGGCTGGTAACTATGGCTACACCTTC.

The CDR3 loop reads CATSSPEGTSGFTDTQYF. As DNA, the CDR3 is TGTGCCACCAGCAGCCCGGAGGGGACTAGCGGCTTCACAGATACGCAGTATTTT. The genes are TRBV15 and TRBJ2-3; 11 bases line up with TRBD2. Germline V gene data show CDR1 as LNHNV and CDR2 as YYDKDF (reference sequence). Trimming removed 3 bases from V and 2 bases from J; junction bases left unmatched: 10. The CDR3 has 18 residues.

The rearrangement links TRBV19 to TRBJ1-1, with 8 bases lining up with TRBD1. The V gene end was trimmed by 5 bases and the J gene end by 1 base; junction bases not matched to a gene: 9. CDR1 and CDR2 from the germline V gene are LNHDA and SQIVND (reference sequence). The CDR3 is 16 amino acids. CDR3: CASSPRTGISNTEAFF. For the CDR3, the DNA is TGTGCCAGTAGTCCCCGGACAGGGATTTCGAACACTGAAGCTTTCTTT.

This sequence joins TRBV30 and TRBJ1-2, with 12 bases matching TRBD1. The length of the CDR3 is 15 residues. Germline V gene data show CDR1 as GTSNPN and CDR2 as SVGIG (reference sequence). The V and J ends lost 6 bases and 5 bases, in that order; junction bases with no gene match: 10. In DNA form, the CDR3 reads TGTGCCTGTCCGGGACAGGGGGCCCCAGGGTATGGCTACACCTTC. Protein product: CACPGQGAPGYGYTF.

The chain is built from TRBV6-5 and TRBJ2-7; 8 bases map to TRBD1. Losses at the gene ends were 5 bases for V and 3 bases for J; bases not matched to a gene: 6. Germline V lookup: CDR1 MNHEY, CDR2 SVGAGI. This CDR3 contains 14 residues. This chain's CDR3 is CASSTRTGRYEQYF. The DNA for the CDR3 is TGTGCCAGCAGTACACGGACAGGGCGCTACGAGCAGTACTTC.

V and J are TRBV7-2 and TRBJ2-1; 12 bases align to TRBD2. V was pared by 5 bases and J by 9 bases, with 8 bases of the junction left unmatched. This CDR3 region has 15 residues. Germline V gene sequence: CDR1 SGHTA, CDR2 FQGNSA. CDR3 sequence (DNA): TGTGCCAGCAGCCCCGAGACTAGCGGGAGAGGTGAGCAGTTCTTC. It is translated as CASSPETSGRGEQFF.

The rearrangement links TRBV19 to TRBJ2-1, with 11 bases fitting TRBD2. Trimming cost V 5 bases and J 11 bases; bases outside gene matches: 5. The CDR3 runs 13 residues. The germline gives CDR1 LNHDA, CDR2 SQIVND (reference sequence). This chain's CDR3 is CASSSSGRSQQFF. The CDR3 bases are TGTGCCAGTAGTTCTAGCGGGAGGTCACAGCAGTTCTTC.

The V and J genes are TRBV28 and TRBJ1-1, with 10 bases aligning to TRBD1. V lost 6 bases to trimming and J lost 0 bases; unmatched junction nucleotides: 7. The CDR3 length is 16 residues. In germline, CDR1 is MDHEN, CDR2 SYDVKM. CDR3 loop: CASRKGTGELNTEAFF. The CDR3, as DNA: TGTGCCAGCAGGAAAGGGACAGGGGAATTGAACACTGAAGCTTTCTTT.

CDR3 region: CASSPTSGVTAGELFF. The CDR3 region has the DNA TGTGCCAGCTCACCGACTAGCGGGGTTACGGCCGGGGAGCTGTTTTTT. The rearrangement joins TRBV18 to TRBJ2-2; 11 bases fit TRBD2. In germline, CDR1 is KGHSH, CDR2 LQKENI. This CDR3 spans 16 amino acids. V was clipped by 3 bases and J by 6 bases; unmatched bases: 6.

The count of this clone is one. The genes are TRBV10-3 and TRBJ1-4; the D gene is possibly TRBD1 (6 bases). V was trimmed by 4 bases and J by 7 bases, leaving 10 bases between them. The germline V gene encodes CDR1 ENHRY and CDR2 SYGVKD. The CDR3 extends over 13 amino acids. The CDR3 spells CAISAGASEKLFF. The CDR3 nucleotides are TGTGCCATCAGTGCAGGGGCGAGTGAAAAACTGTTTTTT.